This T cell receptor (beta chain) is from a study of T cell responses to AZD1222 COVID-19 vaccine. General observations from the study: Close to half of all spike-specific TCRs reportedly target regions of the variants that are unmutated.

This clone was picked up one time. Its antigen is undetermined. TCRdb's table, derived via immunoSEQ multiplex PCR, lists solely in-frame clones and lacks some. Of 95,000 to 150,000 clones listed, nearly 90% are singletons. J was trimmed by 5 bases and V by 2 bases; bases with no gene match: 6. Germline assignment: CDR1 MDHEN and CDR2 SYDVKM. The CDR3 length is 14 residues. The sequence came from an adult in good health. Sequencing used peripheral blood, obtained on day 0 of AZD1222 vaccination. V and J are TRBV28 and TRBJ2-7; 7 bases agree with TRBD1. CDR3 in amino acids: CASSLPLTGDEQYF. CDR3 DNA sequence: TGTGCCAGCAGTTTACCACTTACAGGGGACGAGCAGTACTTC.